The entry that follows covers one T cell receptor (beta chain) sequence. The antigen is not known. These data originate in a study of T cell responses to AZD1222 COVID-19 vaccine. Findings of the study overall: Spike-specific TCR breadth and depth both grew after two AZD1222 doses. AZD1222 recipients seropositive at baseline numbered only six or seven. Across spike, vaccine-associated CD4 TCRs were found, dominant at 160-218 and 743-854.

Germline assignment: CDR1 SGHRS and CDR2 YFSETQ. The CDR3 has 13 residues. V was cut by 4 bases and J by 1 base, with 8 bases left in between. Using immunoSEQ multiplex PCR, the repertoire was profiled, and TCRdb retains in-frame clones only, with some absent. Counted here are more than 100,000 clones, about nine tenths occurring once; the ten biggest clones make up about 7.8%. Source: peripheral blood, taken on day 0 of AZD1222 vaccination. This chain uses TRBV5-1 with TRBJ1-2; D gene ambiguous. The receptor's source is an adult in good health. The CDR3, as DNA: TGCGCCAGCAGCCCCGGCGGTAACTATGGCTACACCTTC. Its translation: CASSPGGNYGYTF.